The 17 T cell receptor beta chains given below trace back to one sample, sequenced in a study of cytomegalovirus exposure and HLA in healthy donors. This PCR relied on a set of 60 Vbeta primers and 13 Jbeta primers. Sequenced by immunoSEQ multiplex PCR; TCRdb stores in-frame clones only, minus some. The data show under 200,000 clones, 77% seen once. Sequencing used PBMCs. The receptor set was obtained from a male donor in good health and CMV-seropositive.

This chain connects TRBV4-1 to TRBJ2-5; maybe TRBD1 (5 bases). The end of the DNA aligns better with TRBJ2-7, so the J call may be wrong. The CDR3 loop spans 14 amino acids. Looked up from germline, CDR1 is MGHRA and CDR2 is YSYEKL. CDR3 protein: CASSPFSGKYEQYF. The CDR3 nucleotides read TGCGCCAGCAGCCCCTTCTCAGGGAAATACGAGCAGTACTTC.

This clone was observed once. The V gene is TRBV7-6, the J gene TRBJ1-3, with 8 bases matching TRBD1. The CDR3 contains 16 residues. The V gene's germline CDR1 is SGHVS and CDR2 FNYEAQ. V lost 1 base to trimming and J lost 2 bases; unmatched junction nucleotides: 4. DNA for the CDR3: TGTGCCAGCAGCTTAGGTCGGACAGGGACTGGAAACACCATATATTTT. Amino acids: CASSLGRTGTGNTIYF. The whole variable domain, remainder taken from reference TRBV7-6 and TRBJ1-3, is GAGVSQSPRYKVTKRGQDVALRCDPISGHVSLYWYRQALGQGPEFLTYFNYEAQQDKSGLPNDRFSAERPEGSISTLTIQRTEQRDSAMYRCASSLGRTGTGNTIYFGEGSWLTVV.

This chain joins TRBV5-1 and TRBJ2-1, with TRBD1 matching 7 bases. The V gene end was trimmed by 4 bases and the J gene end by 3 bases; junction bases not matched to a gene: 7. Germline V CDR1 and CDR2: SGHRS, YFSETQ. CDR3 length: 15 amino acids. The CDR3 region is CASSISGTDYNEQFF. Here the CDR3 DNA reads TGCGCCAGCAGCATATCCGGGACAGACTACAATGAGCAGTTCTTC.

This rearrangement joins TRBV1 to TRBJ2-1; the table's D call, TRBD1, has no DNA check behind it. TRBV1 is marked as a pseudogene. The CDR3 covers 18 residues. The CDR3, as DNA: TGCACCAGCAGCCAAGATCGTGCAGGGCTAAGCTCCTACAATGAGCAGTTCTTC. It codes for CTSSQDRAGLSSYNEQFF.

The chain recombines TRBV19 with TRBJ2-2; a possible D gene is TRBD1 (6 bases). With 10 bases removed from V and 5 bases from J, the gap between germline ends came to 11 bases. Germline CDR1 is LNHDA and CDR2 is SQIVND (reference sequence). There are 12 residues in the CDR3. Written as DNA, the CDR3 is TGTGCCACACACAGGGAAACCGGGGAGCTGTTTTTT. It specifies CATHRETGELFF.

V gene TRBV12-5 combines with J gene TRBJ1-5; D may be TRBD1 (6 bases). V was pared by 0 bases and J by 6 bases, with 18 bases between. Germline CDR1 is LGHNT and CDR2 is FRNRAP. CDR3 length: 17 amino acids. DNA for the CDR3: TGTGCTAGTGGTTTGGTACTGTTGGGGGGGGCCGGTCAGCCCCAGCATTTT. It is translated as CASGLVLLGGAGQPQHF.

This clone was detected only a few times. This chain connects TRBV4-3 to TRBJ2-7; D might be TRBD2 (5 bases). Trimming removed 1 base from V and 3 bases from J, with 13 bases in between. The CDR3 contains 15 residues. Germline lookup yields CDR1 LGHNA and CDR2 YSLEER. This chain's CDR3 is CASSQVRRGLYEQYF. The CDR3 coding sequence is TGCGCCAGCAGCCAAGTCCGGCGAGGACTCTACGAGCAGTACTTC.

The chain joins TRBV4-2 to TRBJ2-1; 9 nucleotides match TRBD1. Germline trimming cut 3 bases from V and 5 bases from J; bases unmatched to any gene: 11. The V gene's germline CDR1 is LGHNA and CDR2 YNFKEQ. This CDR3 contains 17 residues. CDR3 protein: CASSHGGQGRPNNEQFF. The CDR3 region has the DNA TGTGCCAGCAGCCATGGTGGACAGGGGAGGCCTAACAATGAGCAGTTCTTC.

The V and J genes are TRBV7-6 and TRBJ2-3; TRBD1 agrees at 7 bases. This CDR3 comprises 17 residues. Germline CDR1 is SGHVS and CDR2 is FNYEAQ. The V and J ends lost 1 base and 1 base, in that order; junction bases with no gene match: 8. The CDR3 bases are TGTGCCAGCAGCTTAGGCGCAGGGGGAATCCGCACAGATACGCAGTATTTT. Translated: CASSLGAGGIRTDTQYF.

The chain joins TRBV5-1 to TRBJ1-6; D is perhaps TRBD1 (6 bases). CDR3 length: 15 residues. Trimming removed 2 bases at V and 4 bases at J, with 10 bases between. The germline V gene has CDR1 SGHRS and CDR2 YFSETQ. The CDR3 coding sequence is TGCGCCAGCAGCTTAAACAGGGAATATAATTCACCCCTCCACTTT. It is translated as CASSLNREYNSPLHF.

This clone was seen only a few times. V and J are TRBV4-1 and TRBJ1-1; 9 nucleotides line up with TRBD1. Trimming took 7 bases from V and 4 from J; bases not matched to a gene: 7. The CDR3 is made up of 14 amino acids. CDR1 MGHRA and CDR2 YSYEKL come from the germline V gene. CDR3 DNA: TGCGCCAGCAAAGCCGGACAGGGGAGCACTGAAGCTTTCTTT. It specifies CASKAGQGSTEAFF.

The genes are TRBV2 and TRBJ1-4, with 8 bases identical to TRBD1. The J segment lost 5 bases and the V segment lost 7 bases, leaving 15 bases of the junction unmatched. CDR1 SNHLY and CDR2 FYNNEI come from the germline V gene. The CDR3 extends over 17 amino acids. CDR3 region: CASNWPTQGEGNEKLFF. CDR3 coding DNA: TGTGCCAGCAACTGGCCGACACAGGGGGAGGGGAATGAAAAACTGTTTTTT.

The CDR3 loop is CASTDRGGFEQYF. CDR3 DNA: TGTGCCAGTACCGACAGGGGTGGATTCGAGCAGTACTTC. This chain links TRBV19 with TRBJ2-7; 8 positions agree with TRBD1. After removal of 7 bases from V and 6 bases from J, the junction contained 8 bases not matched to a gene. The germline gives CDR1 LNHDA, CDR2 SQIVND (reference sequence). The CDR3 runs to 13 residues.

The chain is built from TRBV7-9 and TRBJ1-2; no clear D. Trimming stripped 1 base from V and 0 bases from J, with 6 bases between. The germline V gene has CDR1 SEHNR and CDR2 FQNEAQ (reference sequence). CDR3 length: 14 residues. Written as DNA, the CDR3 is TGTGCCAGCAGCTTAGGAGGCTCTAACTATGGCTACACCTTC. Amino acids: CASSLGGSNYGYTF.

This clone showed up just a few times. The chain employs TRBV5-1 and TRBJ1-3, with 7 nucleotides matching TRBD1. J gave up 3 bases and V 0 bases, and 0 bases lay outside the gene matches. Germline CDR1 SGHRS, CDR2 YFSETQ. CDR3 length: 14 amino acids. The CDR3: CASSLGDSGNTIYF. The CDR3 nucleotides read TGCGCCAGCAGCTTGGGGGACAGTGGAAACACCATATATTTT.

This rearrangement joins TRBV29-1 to TRBJ1-1, with D uncertain. Looked up from germline, CDR1 is SQVTM and CDR2 is ANQGSEA. V shed 4 bases and J shed 11 bases, with 11 bases lying between them. This CDR3 region has 10 residues. The CDR3 region is CSVGRGQAFF. The CDR3 DNA reads as TGCAGCGTTGGGAGAGGGCAGGCTTTCTTT.

The count of this clone is one. The same CDR3 can be traced to other DNA sequences in this sample. The rearrangement links TRBV5-1 to TRBJ2-1, with 9 positions matching TRBD2. Germline CDR1 is SGHRS and CDR2 is YFSETQ. The CDR3 runs 15 residues. V dropped 0 bases and J dropped 3; count of bases not matched to a gene: 1. CDR3 protein: CASSLGSGGYNEQFF. The CDR3 nucleotides are TGCGCCAGCAGCTTGGGTAGCGGGGGCTACAATGAGCAGTTCTTC.